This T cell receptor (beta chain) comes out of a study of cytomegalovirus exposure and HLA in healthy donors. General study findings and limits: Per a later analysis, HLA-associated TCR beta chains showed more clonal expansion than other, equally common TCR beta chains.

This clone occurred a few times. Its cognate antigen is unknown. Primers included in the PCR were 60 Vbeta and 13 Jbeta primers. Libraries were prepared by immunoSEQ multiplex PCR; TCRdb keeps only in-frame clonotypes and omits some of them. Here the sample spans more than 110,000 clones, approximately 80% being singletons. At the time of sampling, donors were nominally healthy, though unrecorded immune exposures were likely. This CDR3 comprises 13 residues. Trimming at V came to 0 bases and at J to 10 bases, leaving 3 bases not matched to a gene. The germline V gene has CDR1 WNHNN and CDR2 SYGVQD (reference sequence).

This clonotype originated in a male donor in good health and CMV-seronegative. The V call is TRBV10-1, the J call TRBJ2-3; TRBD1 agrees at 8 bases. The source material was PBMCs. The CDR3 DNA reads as TGCGCCAGCAGTGAGTCCGGACAGGGAGCGCAGTATTTT. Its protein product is CASSESGQGAQYF.